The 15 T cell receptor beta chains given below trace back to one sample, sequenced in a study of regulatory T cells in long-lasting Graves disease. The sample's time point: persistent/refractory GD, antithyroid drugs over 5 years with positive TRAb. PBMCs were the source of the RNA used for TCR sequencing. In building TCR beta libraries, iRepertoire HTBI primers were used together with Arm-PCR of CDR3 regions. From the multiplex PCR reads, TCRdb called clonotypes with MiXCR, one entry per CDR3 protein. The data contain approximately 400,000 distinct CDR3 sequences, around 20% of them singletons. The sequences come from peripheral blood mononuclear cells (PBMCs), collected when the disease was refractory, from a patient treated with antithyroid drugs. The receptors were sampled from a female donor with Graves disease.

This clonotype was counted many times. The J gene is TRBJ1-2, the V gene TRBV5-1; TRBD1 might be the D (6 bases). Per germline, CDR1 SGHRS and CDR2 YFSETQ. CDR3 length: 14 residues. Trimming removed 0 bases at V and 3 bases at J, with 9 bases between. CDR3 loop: CASSLARGDYGYTF. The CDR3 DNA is TGCGCCAGCAGCTTGGCCAGGGGCGACTATGGCTACACCTTC.

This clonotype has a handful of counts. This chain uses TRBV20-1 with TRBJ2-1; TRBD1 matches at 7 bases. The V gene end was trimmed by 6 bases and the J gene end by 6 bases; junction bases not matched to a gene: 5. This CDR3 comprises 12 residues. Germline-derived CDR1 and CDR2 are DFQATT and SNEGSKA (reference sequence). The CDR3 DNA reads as TGCAGTGCCCCAGACAGGGCCAATGAGCAGTTCTTC. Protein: CSAPDRANEQFF.

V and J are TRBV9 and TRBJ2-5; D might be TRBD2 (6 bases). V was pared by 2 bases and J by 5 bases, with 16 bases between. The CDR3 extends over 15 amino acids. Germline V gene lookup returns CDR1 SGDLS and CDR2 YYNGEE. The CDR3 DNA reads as TGTGCCAGCAGCGTGAGTGGCGGGAAAGGTGAGACCCAGTACTTC. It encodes CASSVSGGKGETQYF.

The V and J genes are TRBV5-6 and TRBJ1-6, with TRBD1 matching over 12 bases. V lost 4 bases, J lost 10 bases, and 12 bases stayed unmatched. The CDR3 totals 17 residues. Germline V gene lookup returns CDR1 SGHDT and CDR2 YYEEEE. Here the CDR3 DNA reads TGTGCCAGCAGCACGGGACAGGGGGCGATTCGGGACTCACCCCTCCACTTT. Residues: CASSTGQGAIRDSPLHF.

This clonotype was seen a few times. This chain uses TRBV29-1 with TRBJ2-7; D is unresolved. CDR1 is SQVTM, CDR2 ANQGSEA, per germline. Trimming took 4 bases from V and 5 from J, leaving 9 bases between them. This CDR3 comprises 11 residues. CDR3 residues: CSVVFAHEQYF. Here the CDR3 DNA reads TGCAGCGTTGTTTTCGCCCACGAGCAGTACTTC.

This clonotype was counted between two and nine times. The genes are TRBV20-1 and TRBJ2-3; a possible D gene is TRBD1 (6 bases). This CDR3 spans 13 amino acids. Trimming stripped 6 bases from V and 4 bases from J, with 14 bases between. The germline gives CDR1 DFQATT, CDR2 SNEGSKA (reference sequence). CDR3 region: CSATGQISDTQYF. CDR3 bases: TGCAGTGCCACAGGACAGATATCAGATACGCAGTATTTT.

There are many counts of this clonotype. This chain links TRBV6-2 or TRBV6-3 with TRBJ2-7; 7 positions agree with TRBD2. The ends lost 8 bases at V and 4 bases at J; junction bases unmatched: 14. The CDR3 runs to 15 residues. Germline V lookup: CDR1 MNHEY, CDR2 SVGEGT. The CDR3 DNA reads TGTGCCAGCCGAGAGGAAGGACTAGTTGGGTACGAGCAGTACTTC. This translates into CASREEGLVGYEQYF.

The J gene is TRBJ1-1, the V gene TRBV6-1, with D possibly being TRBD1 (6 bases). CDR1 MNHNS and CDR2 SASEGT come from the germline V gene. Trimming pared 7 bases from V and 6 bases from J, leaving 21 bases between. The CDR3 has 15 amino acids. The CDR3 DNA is TGTGCCAGCATCCGGGAGGGAGGGGGGAGTCCTGAAGCTTTCTTT. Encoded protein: CASIREGGGSPEAFF.

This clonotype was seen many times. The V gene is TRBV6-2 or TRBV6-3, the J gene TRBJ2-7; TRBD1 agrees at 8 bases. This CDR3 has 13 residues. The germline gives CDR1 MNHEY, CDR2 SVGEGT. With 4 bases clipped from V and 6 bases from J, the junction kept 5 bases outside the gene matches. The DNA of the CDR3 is TGTGCCAGCAGTTGGACAGGGCCCTCCGAGCAGTACTTC. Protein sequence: CASSWTGPSEQYF.

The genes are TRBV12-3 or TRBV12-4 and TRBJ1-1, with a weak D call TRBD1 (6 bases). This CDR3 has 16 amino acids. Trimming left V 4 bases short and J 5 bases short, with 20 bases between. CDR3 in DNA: TGTGCCAGCAGTTGGGGGGGAGGGGGATTAGGGACTGAAGCTTTCTTT. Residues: CASSWGGGGLGTEAFF.

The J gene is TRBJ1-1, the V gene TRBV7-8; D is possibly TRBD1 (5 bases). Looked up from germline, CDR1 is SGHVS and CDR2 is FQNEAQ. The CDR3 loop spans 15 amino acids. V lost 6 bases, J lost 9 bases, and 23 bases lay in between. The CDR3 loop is CASSLQGLGAMKAFF. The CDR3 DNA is TGTGCCAGCAGTTTGCAGGGACTCGGCGCCATGAAAGCTTTCTTT.

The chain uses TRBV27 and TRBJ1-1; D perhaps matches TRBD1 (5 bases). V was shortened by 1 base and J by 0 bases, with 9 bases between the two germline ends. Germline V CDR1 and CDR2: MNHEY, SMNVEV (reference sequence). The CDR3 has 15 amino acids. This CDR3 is CASSLLGDVNTEAFF. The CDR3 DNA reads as TGTGCCAGCAGTTTATTAGGGGATGTGAACACTGAAGCTTTCTTT.

Written as DNA, the CDR3 is TGTGCCAGCAGCTTATACGTAAGGGGGAACTACGAGCAGTACTTC. This encodes CASSLYVRGNYEQYF. The chain employs TRBV7-2 and TRBJ2-7, with D perhaps matching TRBD1 (6 bases). Germline CDR1 is SGHTA and CDR2 is FQGNSA. V lost 2 bases to trimming and J lost 3 bases, with 14 bases between them. This CDR3 is built from 15 residues.

In DNA, the CDR3 is TGTGCCAGCAGCTCAGACGGACACCCCCCTCAGTACTTC. It specifies CASSSDGHPPQYF. The chain carries TRBV9 and TRBJ2-5, with D maybe TRBD1 (5 bases). Germline-derived CDR1 and CDR2 are SGDLS and YYNGEE. Deletions cut 4 bases from V and 11 bases from J, with 18 bases between. CDR3 length: 13 amino acids.

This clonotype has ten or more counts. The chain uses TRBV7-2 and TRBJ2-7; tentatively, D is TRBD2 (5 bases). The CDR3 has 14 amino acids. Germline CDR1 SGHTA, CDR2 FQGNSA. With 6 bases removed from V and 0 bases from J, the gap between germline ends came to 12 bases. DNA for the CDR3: TGTGCCAGCAGTTCCCCGGGGAGCTCCTACGAGCAGTACTTC. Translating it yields CASSSPGSSYEQYF.